This TCR beta chain comes out of a study of blood T cell repertoires in COVID-19. For the study at large: Both acute and convalescent COVID-19 samples were obtained from the United States, Italy and Spain. Sources were T cells, B-cell-depleted T cells, or PBMCs; the material itself was cDNA or gDNA.

This CDR3 has 14 residues. In germline, CDR1 is MGHRA, CDR2 YSYEKL. V dropped 0 bases and J dropped 3 bases, with 6 bases sitting between them. Authors' methods: Estimation of nucleated cell counts relied on the amplification of reference gene primers. The assay was immunoSEQ multiplex PCR, and TCRdb's table has in-frame clones only and misses some. The DNA gave D and trimming, while V, J and clone size come from that table. The profile shows some 200,000 clones, around 83% of them singletons. This chain connects TRBV4-1 to TRBJ2-1; no clear D. The receptor's source is a woman aged 80 or over in a cohort sampled during active or convalescent COVID-19. Sequenced material: peripheral blood. CDR3 in amino acids: CASSQDPSYNEQFF. For the CDR3, the DNA is TGCGCCAGCAGCCAAGACCCGAGCTACAATGAGCAGTTCTTC.